This T cell receptor beta chain was profiled in a study of blood T cell repertoires in COVID-19. Study overall: PBMCs, B-cell-depleted T cells, or T cells provided the cDNA or gDNA that made up the material.

In the authors' workflow: Reference gene primer amplification yielded estimated nucleated cell counts. Repertoires were generated with immunoSEQ multiplex PCR, while TCRdb's copy carries only in-frame clones and drops some. V, J and clone size reflect that table, while D and trimming were determined from the DNA. The repertoire holds some 150,000 clones, 78% seen once, with approximately 6% in the top ten. From germline, CDR1 is KGHSH and CDR2 LQKENI. V lost 9 bases and J lost 0; bases outside the gene matches: 4. The CDR3 is made up of 13 amino acids. Study members were between 18 and 89 years old and lived in roughly 24 US regions. Donors of Cohort 3 who recovered were those that had two negative PCRs, clearance, or symptom resolution.

The TCR was taken from a woman in her 50s who had recovered from COVID-19. The chain couples TRBV18 to TRBJ1-1; 7 nucleotides line up with TRBD1. Sequenced: PBMCs or T cells enriched from blood (not recorded which). The CDR3 DNA reads as TGTGCCAGTACCCAGGGGGTGAACACTGAAGCTTTCTTT. This codes for CASTQGVNTEAFF.